What follows are 12 T cell receptor beta chains derived from one specimen sequenced in a study of blood T cell repertoires in COVID-19. The table came from immunoSEQ multiplex PCR; TCRdb's copy has only in-frame clones and leaves some out. This sample has 12,000 or so clones; 90% occur once, and the top ten carry about an eighth. The source material was peripheral blood. These receptors were obtained from a man between 65 and 80 years old with active COVID-19.

The rearrangement joins TRBV4-1 to TRBJ2-7, with 16 bases that match TRBD2. With V trimmed by 6 bases and J by 5 bases, 4 bases remained unmatched. CDR1 MGHRA and CDR2 YSYEKL come from the germline V gene. This CDR3 is built from 15 residues. CDR3 nucleotide sequence: TGCGCCAGCAGAACGGGACTAGCGGGGGGGAACGAGCAGTACTTC. Amino acid sequence: CASRTGLAGGNEQYF.

The chain uses TRBV27 and TRBJ1-5; possibly TRBD1 for D (5 bases). Germline V gene data show CDR1 as MNHEY and CDR2 as SMNVEV (reference sequence). Trimming cost V 4 bases and J 4 bases, with 11 bases left between them. This CDR3 has 14 amino acids. CDR3 protein: CASSSRQPNQPQHF. The CDR3 coding sequence is TGTGCCAGCAGTTCCCGACAGCCTAATCAGCCCCAGCATTTT.

The J gene is TRBJ1-5, the V gene TRBV25-1, with TRBD1 as a possible D gene (5 bases). V was pared by 1 base and J by 5 bases, with 12 bases between. The CDR3 extends over 15 amino acids. The germline V gene has CDR1 MGHDK and CDR2 SYGVNS. As DNA, the CDR3 is TGTGCCAGCAGTGAATTGGGGGGGTCGCATCAGCCCCAGCATTTT. This gives the protein CASSELGGSHQPQHF.

A single count supports this clone. The chain recombines TRBV13 with TRBJ1-4; TRBD1 might be the D (5 bases). Germline V lookup: CDR1 PRHDT, CDR2 FYEKMQ (reference sequence). Trimming removed 2 bases at V and 2 bases at J, with 6 bases between. CDR3 length: 14 amino acids. Here the CDR3 reads CASSLRQTNEKLFF. In DNA form, the CDR3 reads TGTGCCAGCAGCTTACGACAGACTAATGAAAAACTGTTTTTT.

This chain joins TRBV7-8 and TRBJ2-5; 8 bases are a match to TRBD1. The V gene end was trimmed by 1 base and the J gene end by 5 bases; junction bases not matched to a gene: 6. This CDR3 region has 15 residues. CDR1 is SGHVS, CDR2 FQNEAQ, per germline. The CDR3 region has the DNA TGTGCCAGCAGCTTAGGGCAGGGGGCGATGGAGACCCAGTACTTC. Protein: CASSLGQGAMETQYF.

The gene calls are TRBV18 and TRBJ1-2, with 9 bases aligning to TRBD1. Per the germline V gene, CDR1 is KGHSH and CDR2 is LQKENI. CDR3 length equals 18 residues. V lost 5 bases and J lost 5; bases outside the gene matches: 18. The CDR3 bases are TGTGCCAGCTCATCCACAATTAACCGGGACAGGGTTTCTTATGGCTACACCTTC. Amino acid sequence: CASSSTINRDRVSYGYTF.

The chain has TRBV7-9 and TRBJ2-5, with D hard to call. Looked up from germline, CDR1 is SEHNR and CDR2 is FQNEAQ (reference sequence). The CDR3 consists of 13 residues. The germline V and J ends were trimmed by 6 bases and 5 bases, with 13 bases remaining between them. The CDR3 coding sequence is TGTGCCAGCAGTCTGCTTTCAGGCGAGACCCAGTACTTC. Translating it yields CASSLLSGETQYF.

The chain couples TRBV2 to TRBJ2-3; 8 bases line up with TRBD1. Trimming took 8 bases from V and 4 from J; bases not matched to a gene: 5. Germline CDR1 and CDR2: SNHLY and FYNNEI. The CDR3 spans 13 residues. CDR3 protein: CASRQGSADTQYF. As DNA, the CDR3 is TGTGCCAGCCGACAGGGGAGCGCAGATACGCAGTATTTT.

The chain carries TRBV7-8 and TRBJ2-4; the match to TRBD2 covers 9 bases. Germline lookup yields CDR1 SGHVS and CDR2 FQNEAQ. Germline trimming cut 1 base from V and 4 bases from J; bases unmatched to any gene: 8. There are 17 residues in the CDR3. As DNA, the CDR3 is TGTGCCAGCAGCTTAGGACGAGGGCTAGCGGGGAAAAACATTCAGTACTTC. This encodes CASSLGRGLAGKNIQYF.

This clone occurred a few times. The V gene is TRBV6-2 or TRBV6-3, the J gene TRBJ2-1; 10 bases are a match to TRBD2. This CDR3 is 14 amino acids long. V was pared by 6 bases and J by 8 bases, with 7 bases of the junction left unmatched. Germline loops: CDR1 MNHEY, CDR2 SVGEGT. The CDR3 protein is CASSSGTSAHEQFF. CDR3 DNA: TGTGCCAGCAGCTCCGGGACTAGCGCCCATGAGCAGTTCTTC.

This clone showed up just a few times. The chain couples TRBV11-2 to TRBJ2-5, with TRBD2 identical over 14 bases. After removal of 5 bases from V and 1 base from J, the junction contained 9 bases not matched to a gene. This CDR3 has 18 residues. Germline lookup yields CDR1 SGHAT and CDR2 FQNNGV. As DNA, the CDR3 is TGTGCCAGCAGCAGTCCCGGGACTAGCGGGGGATTCCAAGAGACCCAGTACTTC. This sequence encodes CASSSPGTSGGFQETQYF.

The chain joins TRBV18 to TRBJ2-1, with D maybe TRBD1 (5 bases). Germline V gene lookup returns CDR1 KGHSH and CDR2 LQKENI. CDR3 length: 14 amino acids. Trimming took off 3 bases at V and 7 bases at J, with 13 bases between the two ends. CDR3 nucleotide sequence: TGTGCCAGCTCACCCCCCTACGACAGAAATGAGCAGTTCTTC. This codes for CASSPPYDRNEQFF. Supplemented by reference TRBV18 and TRBJ2-1, the full variable domain reads NAGVMQNPRHLVRRRGQEARLRCSPMKGHSHVYWYRQLPEEGLKFMVYLQKENIIDESGMPKERFSAEFPKEGPSILRIQQVVRGDSAAYFCASSPPYDRNEQFFGPGTRLTVL.